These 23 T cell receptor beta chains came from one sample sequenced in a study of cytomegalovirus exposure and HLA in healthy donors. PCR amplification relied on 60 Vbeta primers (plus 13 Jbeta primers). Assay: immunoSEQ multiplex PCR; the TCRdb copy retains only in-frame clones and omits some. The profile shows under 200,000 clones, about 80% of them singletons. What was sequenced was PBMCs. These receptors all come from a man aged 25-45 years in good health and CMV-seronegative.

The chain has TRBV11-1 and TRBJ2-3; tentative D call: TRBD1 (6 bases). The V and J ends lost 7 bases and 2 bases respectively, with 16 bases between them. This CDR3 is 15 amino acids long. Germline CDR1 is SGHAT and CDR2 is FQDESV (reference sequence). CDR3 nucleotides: TGTGCCAGCACCACCAGCACGGGACACACAGATACGCAGTATTTT. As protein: CASTTSTGHTDTQYF.

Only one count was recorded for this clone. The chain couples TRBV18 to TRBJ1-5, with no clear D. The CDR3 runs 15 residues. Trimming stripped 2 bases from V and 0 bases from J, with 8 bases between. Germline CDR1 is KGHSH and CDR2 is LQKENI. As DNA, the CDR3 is TGTGCCAGCTCACCAGACGGAGCTAGCAATCAGCCCCAGCATTTT. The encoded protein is CASSPDGASNQPQHF. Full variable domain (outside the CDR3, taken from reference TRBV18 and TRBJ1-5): NAGVMQNPRHLVRRRGQEARLRCSPMKGHSHVYWYRQLPEEGLKFMVYLQKENIIDESGMPKERFSAEFPKEGPSILRIQQVVRGDSAAYFCASSPDGASNQPQHFGDGTRLSIL.

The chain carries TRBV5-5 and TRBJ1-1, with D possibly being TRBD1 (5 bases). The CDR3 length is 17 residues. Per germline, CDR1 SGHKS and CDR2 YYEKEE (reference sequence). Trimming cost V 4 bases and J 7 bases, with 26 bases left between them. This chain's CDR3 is CASSTLTAGSSSGEAFF. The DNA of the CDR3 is TGTGCCAGCAGCACGCTGACAGCGGGATCTAGTTCTGGTGAAGCTTTCTTT. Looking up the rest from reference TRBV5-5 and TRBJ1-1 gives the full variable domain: DAGVTQSPTHLIKTRGQQVTLRCSPISGHKSVSWYQQVLGQGPQFIFQYYEKEERGRGNFPDRFSARQFPNYSSELNVNALLLGDSALYLCASSTLTAGSSSGEAFFGQGTRLTVV.

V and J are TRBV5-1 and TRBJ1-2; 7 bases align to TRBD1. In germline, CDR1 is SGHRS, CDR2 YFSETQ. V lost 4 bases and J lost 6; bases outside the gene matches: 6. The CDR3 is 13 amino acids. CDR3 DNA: TGCGCCAGCAGCCGATCAGACAGGGATGGCTACACCTTC. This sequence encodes CASSRSDRDGYTF.

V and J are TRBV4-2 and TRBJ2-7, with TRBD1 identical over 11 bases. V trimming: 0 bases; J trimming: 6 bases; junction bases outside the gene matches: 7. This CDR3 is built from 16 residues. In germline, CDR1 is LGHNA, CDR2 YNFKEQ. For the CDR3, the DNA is TGTGCCAGCAGCCAAGATCTGGGACAGGGGGGATTCGAGCAGTACTTC. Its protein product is CASSQDLGQGGFEQYF.

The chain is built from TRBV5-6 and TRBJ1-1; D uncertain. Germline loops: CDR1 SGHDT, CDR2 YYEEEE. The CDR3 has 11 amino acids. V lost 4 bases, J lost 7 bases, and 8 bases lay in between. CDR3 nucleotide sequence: TGTGCCAGCAGCCTAGGTGGTGAAGCTTTCTTT. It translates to CASSLGGEAFF. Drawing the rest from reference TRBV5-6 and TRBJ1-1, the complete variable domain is DAGVTQSPTHLIKTRGQQVTLRCSPKSGHDTVSWYQQALGQGPQFIFQYYEEEERQRGNFPDRFSGHQFPNYSSELNVNALLLGDSALYLCASSLGGEAFFGQGTRLTVV.

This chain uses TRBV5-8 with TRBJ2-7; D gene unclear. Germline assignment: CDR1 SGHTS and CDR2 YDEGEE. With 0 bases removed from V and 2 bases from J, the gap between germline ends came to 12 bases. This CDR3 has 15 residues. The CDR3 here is CASSLVLESTYEQYF. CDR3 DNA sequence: TGTGCCAGCAGCTTGGTACTGGAGAGCACCTACGAGCAGTACTTC. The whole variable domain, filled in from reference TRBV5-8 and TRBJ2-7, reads EAGVTQSPTHLIKTRGQQATLRCSPISGHTSVYWYQQALGLGLQFLLWYDEGEERNRGNFPPRFSGRQFPNYSSELNVNALELEDSALYLCASSLVLESTYEQYFGPGTRLTVT.

CDR3 sequence reads: CASSPTPGSGELFF. The DNA for the CDR3 is TGCGCCAGCAGCCCAACCCCGGGTTCCGGGGAGCTGTTTTTT. The chain carries TRBV5-1 and TRBJ2-2; D is unclear. Trimming took off 4 bases at V and 6 bases at J, with 13 bases between the two ends. The CDR3 has 14 residues. CDR1 SGHRS and CDR2 YFSETQ come from the germline V gene.

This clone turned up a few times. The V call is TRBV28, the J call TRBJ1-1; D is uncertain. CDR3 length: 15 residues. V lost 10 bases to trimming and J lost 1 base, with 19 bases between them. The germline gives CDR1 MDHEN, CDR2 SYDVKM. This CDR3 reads CATESSGRGNTEAFF. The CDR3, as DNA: TGTGCCACCGAATCGTCCGGACGGGGGAACACTGAAGCTTTCTTT.

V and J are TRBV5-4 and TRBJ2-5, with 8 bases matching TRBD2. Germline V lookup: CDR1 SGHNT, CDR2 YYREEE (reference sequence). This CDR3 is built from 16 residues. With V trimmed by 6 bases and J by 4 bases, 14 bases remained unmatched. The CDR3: CASTSGSQASGETQYF. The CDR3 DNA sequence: TGTGCCAGCACGAGCGGGAGTCAGGCGTCAGGAGAGACCCAGTACTTC.

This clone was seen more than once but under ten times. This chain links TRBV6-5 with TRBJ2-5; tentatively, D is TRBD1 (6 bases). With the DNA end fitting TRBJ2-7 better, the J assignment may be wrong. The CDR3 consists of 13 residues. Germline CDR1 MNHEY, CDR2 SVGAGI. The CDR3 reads CASSPLRGHEQYF. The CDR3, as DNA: TGTGCCAGCAGTCCGCTCAGGGGACACGAGCAGTACTTC.

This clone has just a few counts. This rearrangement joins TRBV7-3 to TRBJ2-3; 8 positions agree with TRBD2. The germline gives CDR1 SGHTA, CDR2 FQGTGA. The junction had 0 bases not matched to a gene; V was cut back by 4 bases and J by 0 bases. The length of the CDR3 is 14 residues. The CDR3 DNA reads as TGTGCCAGCAGCTCTAGCGGGAGCACAGATACGCAGTATTTT. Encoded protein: CASSSSGSTDTQYF.

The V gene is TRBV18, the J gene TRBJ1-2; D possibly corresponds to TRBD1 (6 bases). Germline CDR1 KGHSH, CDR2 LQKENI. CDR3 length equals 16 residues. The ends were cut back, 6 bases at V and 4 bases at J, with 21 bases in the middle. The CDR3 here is CASSPLTDSLGYGYTF. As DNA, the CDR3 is TGTGCCAGCTCGCCCCTTACGGACAGTCTAGGCTATGGCTACACCTTC.

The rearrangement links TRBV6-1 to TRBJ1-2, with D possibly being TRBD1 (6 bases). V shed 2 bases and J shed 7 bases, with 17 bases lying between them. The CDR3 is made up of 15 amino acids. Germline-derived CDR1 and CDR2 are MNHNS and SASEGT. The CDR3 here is CASSETGSLKFGYTF. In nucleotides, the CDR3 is TGTGCCAGCAGTGAAACAGGGAGTTTGAAGTTTGGCTACACCTTC.

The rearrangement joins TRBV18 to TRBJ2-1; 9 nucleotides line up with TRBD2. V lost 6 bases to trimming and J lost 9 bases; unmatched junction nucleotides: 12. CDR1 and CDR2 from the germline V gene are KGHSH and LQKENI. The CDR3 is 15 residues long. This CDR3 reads CASSPRLAEPLEQFF. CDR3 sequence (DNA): TGTGCCAGCTCTCCCAGACTAGCGGAACCGCTTGAGCAGTTCTTC. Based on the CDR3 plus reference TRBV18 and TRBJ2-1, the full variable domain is NAGVMQNPRHLVRRRGQEARLRCSPMKGHSHVYWYRQLPEEGLKFMVYLQKENIIDESGMPKERFSAEFPKEGPSILRIQQVVRGDSAAYFCASSPRLAEPLEQFFGPGTRLTVL.

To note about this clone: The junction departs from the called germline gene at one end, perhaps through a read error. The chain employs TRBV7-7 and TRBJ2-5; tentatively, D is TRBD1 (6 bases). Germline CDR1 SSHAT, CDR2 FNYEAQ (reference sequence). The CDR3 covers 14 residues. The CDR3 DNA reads TGTGCTAGCAGCTTAGATACAGGGCAAGAGACCCAGTACTTC. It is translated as CASSLDTGQETQYF.

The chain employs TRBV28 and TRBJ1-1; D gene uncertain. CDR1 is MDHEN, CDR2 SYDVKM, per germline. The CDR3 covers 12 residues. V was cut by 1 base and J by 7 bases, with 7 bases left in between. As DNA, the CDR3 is TGTGCCAGCAGTTTATCCCAGTTTGAAGCTTTCTTT. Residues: CASSLSQFEAFF.

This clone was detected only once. CDR3 nucleotide sequence: TGTGCCAGCAGCTCGGGGACAGGGGGCAACTTCTACGAGCAGTACTTC. This translates into CASSSGTGGNFYEQYF. V gene TRBV5-6 combines with J gene TRBJ2-7; TRBD1 agrees at 12 bases. V lost 3 bases and J lost 3; bases outside the gene matches: 7. The CDR3 covers 16 residues. Germline CDR1 reads SGHDT; CDR2 reads YYEEEE.

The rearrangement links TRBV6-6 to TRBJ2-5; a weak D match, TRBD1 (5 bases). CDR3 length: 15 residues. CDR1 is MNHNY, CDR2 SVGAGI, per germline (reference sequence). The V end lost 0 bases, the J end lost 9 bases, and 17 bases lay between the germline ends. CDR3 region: CASSYSISSQGAQYF. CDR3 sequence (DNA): TGTGCCAGCAGTTACTCGATAAGCTCCCAGGGTGCCCAGTACTTC.

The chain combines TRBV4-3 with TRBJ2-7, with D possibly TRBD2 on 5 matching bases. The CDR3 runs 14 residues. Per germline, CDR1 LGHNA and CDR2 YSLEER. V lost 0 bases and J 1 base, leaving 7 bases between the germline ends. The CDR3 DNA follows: TGCGCCAGCAGCCAAGAGGCGGGTTCCTACGAGCAGTACTTC. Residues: CASSQEAGSYEQYF.

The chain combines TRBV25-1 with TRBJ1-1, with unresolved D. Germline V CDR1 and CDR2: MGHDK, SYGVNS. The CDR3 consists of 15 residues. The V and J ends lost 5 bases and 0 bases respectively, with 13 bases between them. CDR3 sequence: CASSNEAPMNTEAFF. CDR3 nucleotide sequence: TGTGCCAGCAGTAATGAGGCCCCTATGAACACTGAAGCTTTCTTT.

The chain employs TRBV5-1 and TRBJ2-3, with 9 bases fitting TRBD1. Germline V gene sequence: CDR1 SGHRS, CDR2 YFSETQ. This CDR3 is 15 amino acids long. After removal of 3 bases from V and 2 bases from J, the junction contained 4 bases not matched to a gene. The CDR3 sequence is CASSSDRGSTDTQYF. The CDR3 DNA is TGCGCCAGCAGCTCCGACAGGGGGTCCACAGATACGCAGTATTTT. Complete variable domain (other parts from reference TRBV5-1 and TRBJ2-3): KAGVTQTPRYLIKTRGQQVTLSCSPISGHRSVSWYQQTPGQGLQFLFEYFSETQRNKGNFPGRFSGRQFSNSRSEMNVSTLELGDSALYLCASSSDRGSTDTQYFGPGTRLTVL.

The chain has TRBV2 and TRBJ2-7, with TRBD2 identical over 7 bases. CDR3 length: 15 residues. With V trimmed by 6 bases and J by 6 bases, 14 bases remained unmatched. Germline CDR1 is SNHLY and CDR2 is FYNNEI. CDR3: CASSPASRERLEQYF. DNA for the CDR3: TGTGCCAGCAGCCCCGCATCGCGGGAGCGGCTCGAGCAGTACTTC.